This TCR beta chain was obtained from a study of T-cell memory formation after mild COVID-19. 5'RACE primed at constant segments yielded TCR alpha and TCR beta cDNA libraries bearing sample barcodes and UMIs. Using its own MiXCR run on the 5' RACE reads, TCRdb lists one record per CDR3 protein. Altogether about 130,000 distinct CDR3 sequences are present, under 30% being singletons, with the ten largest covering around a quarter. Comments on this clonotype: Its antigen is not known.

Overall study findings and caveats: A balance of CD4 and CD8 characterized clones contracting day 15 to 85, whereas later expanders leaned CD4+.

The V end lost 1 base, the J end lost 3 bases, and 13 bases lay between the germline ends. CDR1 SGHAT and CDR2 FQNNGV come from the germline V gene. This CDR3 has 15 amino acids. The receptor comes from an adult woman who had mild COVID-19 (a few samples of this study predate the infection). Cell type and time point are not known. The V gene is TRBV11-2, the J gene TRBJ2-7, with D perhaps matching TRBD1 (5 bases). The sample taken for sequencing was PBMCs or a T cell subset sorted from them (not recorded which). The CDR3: CASSLVREPFYEQYF. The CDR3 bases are TGTGCCAGCAGCTTAGTCAGGGAACCATTCTACGAGCAGTACTTC. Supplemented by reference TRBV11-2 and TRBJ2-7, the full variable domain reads EAGVAQSPRYKIIEKRQSVAFWCNPISGHATLYWYQQILGQGPKLLIQFQNNGVVDDSQLPKDRFSAERLKGVDSTLKIQPAKLEDSAVYLCASSLVREPFYEQYFGPGTRLTVT.